Presented here are 15 T cell receptor beta chains from one specimen sequenced in a study of T cell responses to AZD1222 COVID-19 vaccine. Method: immunoSEQ multiplex PCR; TCRdb's copy keeps in-frame clones and lacks some. The sample lists around 130,000 clones; roughly 89% were seen once. The sequencing used peripheral blood, collected 28 days after the second AZD1222 dose. These receptors all stem from an adult who received the AZD1222 COVID-19 vaccine.

This sequence joins TRBV20-1 and TRBJ1-2; D remains unclear. This CDR3 is built from 11 residues. From germline, CDR1 is DFQATT and CDR2 SNEGSKA (reference sequence). In DNA, the CDR3 is TGCAGCGTCGTCTTATTCGGGGGCTACACCTTC. As protein: CSVVLFGGYTF.

The chain couples TRBV6-4 to TRBJ2-2; D unresolved. The CDR3 runs to 13 residues. The germline V gene encodes CDR1 MRHNA and CDR2 SNTAGT. The V and J ends lost 2 bases and 3 bases respectively, with 4 bases between them. CDR3 region: CASSDVDTGELFF. CDR3 DNA: TGTGCCAGCAGTGACGTAGACACCGGGGAGCTGTTTTTT.

This chain uses TRBV11-1 with TRBJ1-4; D is unclear. CDR1 is SGHAT, CDR2 FQDESV, per germline (reference sequence). The CDR3 is made up of 15 amino acids. V was pared by 2 bases and J by 5 bases, with 12 bases between. The CDR3 nucleotides read TGTGCCAGCAGCTTAAGAGGAGGCGAGAATGAAAAACTGTTTTTT. Amino acid sequence: CASSLRGGENEKLFF.

This clone was seen just once. The V gene is TRBV30, the J gene TRBJ2-1, with TRBD2 matching over 12 bases. There are 18 residues in the CDR3. With 5 bases clipped from V and 0 bases from J, the junction kept 11 bases outside the gene matches. Germline V lookup: CDR1 GTSNPN, CDR2 SVGIG (reference sequence). In DNA, the CDR3 is TGTGCCTGGTGCCCTGGACTAGCGGGATTCAGCTCCTACAATGAGCAGTTCTTC. Protein: CAWCPGLAGFSSYNEQFF.

V gene TRBV7-2 combines with J gene TRBJ1-2; weak D call: TRBD1 (6 bases). V shed 1 base and J shed 3 bases, with 9 bases lying between them. Germline CDR1 reads SGHTA; CDR2 reads FQGNSA. The CDR3 is 14 residues long. In nucleotides, the CDR3 is TGTGCCAGCAGCTTAGTACAGGGTGACTATGGCTACACCTTC. Translation gives CASSLVQGDYGYTF.

The count of this clone is one. The chain uses TRBV4-2 and TRBJ2-5; D gene ambiguous. This CDR3 has 14 amino acids. With 0 bases removed from V and 4 bases from J, the gap between germline ends came to 9 bases. Germline V CDR1 and CDR2: LGHNA, YNFKEQ. The CDR3 DNA reads TGTGCCAGCAGCCAAGAAAGGGCAGGAGAGACCCAGTACTTC. Translated: CASSQERAGETQYF.

The genes are TRBV3-1 (or the pseudogene TRBV3-2) and TRBJ2-7; 13 bases are a match to TRBD2. V shed 4 bases and J 5 bases; nucleotides not matched to a gene: 5. CDR1 LGHDT and CDR2 YNNKEL come from the germline V gene (reference sequence). This CDR3 has 15 amino acids. The CDR3: CASSLTSGRAHEQYF. CDR3 sequence (DNA): TGTGCCAGCAGCCTTACTAGCGGGAGGGCCCACGAGCAGTACTTC.

J is TRBJ1-4 and V is TRBV24-1; perhaps TRBD1 as D (6 bases). The V gene lost 0 bases and the J gene lost 5 bases, with 21 bases spanning the gap. The CDR3 extends over 19 amino acids. Per germline, CDR1 KGHDR and CDR2 SFDVKD. In DNA, the CDR3 is TGTGCCACCAGTGATTTGCATGGACAGTGGAAAAGGCGAAATGAAAAACTGTTTTTT. As protein: CATSDLHGQWKRRNEKLFF.

The gene calls are TRBV10-3 and TRBJ1-1; 8 nucleotides match TRBD1. CDR1 and CDR2 (germline): ENHRY, SYGVKD. J gave up 2 bases and V 1 base, and 3 bases lay outside the gene matches. This CDR3 contains 15 residues. The chain's CDR3 is CAISEFDRGNTEAFF. CDR3 in DNA: TGTGCCATCAGTGAGTTCGACAGGGGAAACACTGAAGCTTTCTTT.

The rearrangement links TRBV24-1 to TRBJ1-1, with 9 bases aligning to TRBD1. This CDR3 spans 14 amino acids. The V gene end was trimmed by 4 bases and the J gene end by 4 bases; junction bases not matched to a gene: 3. Germline assignment: CDR1 KGHDR and CDR2 SFDVKD. The CDR3 sequence: CATSDPTGGTEAFF. As DNA, the CDR3 is TGTGCCACCAGTGACCCGACAGGGGGCACTGAAGCTTTCTTT.

This sequence joins TRBV2 and TRBJ1-5; no definite D call. V was clipped by 2 bases and J by 4 bases, with 12 bases between them. Germline CDR1 SNHLY, CDR2 FYNNEI. This CDR3 comprises 15 residues. CDR3 amino acids: CASSESRLSNQPQHF. CDR3 nucleotides: TGTGCCAGCAGTGAATCCAGGTTATCGAATCAGCCCCAGCATTTT.

The chain uses TRBV10-3 and TRBJ1-1; possible D gene TRBD1, 6 bases. This CDR3 contains 13 residues. Trimming cost V 10 bases and J 3 bases, with 15 bases left between them. Germline lookup yields CDR1 ENHRY and CDR2 SYGVKD. The CDR3 here is CASDTGRDTEAFF. DNA for the CDR3: TGTGCCAGCGATACAGGGAGGGACACTGAAGCTTTCTTT.

This clone was seen only once. The chain combines TRBV29-1 with TRBJ2-3, with 8 bases matching TRBD2. J lost 1 base, V lost 5 bases, and 5 bases had no gene match. Per the germline V gene, CDR1 is SQVTM and CDR2 is ANQGSEA. This CDR3 has 14 amino acids. The DNA of the CDR3 is TGCAGCGTTCCGGGAGGGTCGGGCACAGATACGCAGTATTTT. This gives the protein CSVPGGSGTDTQYF.

A single count supports this clone. V and J are TRBV2 and TRBJ1-1; D is undetermined. Trimming shortened V by 4 bases and J by 3 bases, and 9 bases separated the two germline ends. The germline V gene encodes CDR1 SNHLY and CDR2 FYNNEI. This CDR3 has 13 amino acids. CDR3 amino acids: CASSVVGYTEAFF. DNA of the CDR3: TGTGCCAGCAGTGTCGTGGGATACACTGAAGCTTTCTTT.

The chain links TRBV11-3 to TRBJ1-1; 7 bases map to TRBD1. V lost 5 bases and J lost 8; bases outside the gene matches: 8. Per germline, CDR1 SGHNT and CDR2 YENEEA. The CDR3 consists of 13 residues. CDR3 bases: TGTGCCAGCAGCACCGGGACAGACGACGAAGCTTTCTTT. As protein: CASSTGTDDEAFF.